The 30 T cell receptor beta chains reported below all come from one sample, sequenced in a study of cytomegalovirus exposure and HLA in healthy donors. Amplification used 60 Vbeta primers and 13 Jbeta primers. Some clones are missing from TCRdb's copy, which holds only in-frame ones; the method was immunoSEQ multiplex PCR. The sample lists about 120,000 clones, around 76% occurring once. The specimen sequenced was PBMCs. All receptors come from a man aged 60 to 69 in good health and CMV-seropositive.

This chain links TRBV4-1 with TRBJ2-3; 11 bases fit TRBD1. This CDR3 contains 15 residues. V was pared by 4 bases and J by 6 bases, with 6 bases of the junction left unmatched. The germline CDR1 and CDR2 sequences are MGHRA and YSYEKL. DNA for the CDR3: TGCGCCAGCAGCCGCGGGACAGGGGGACAGGATACGCAGTATTTT. Encoded protein: CASSRGTGGQDTQYF.

The J gene is TRBJ2-5, the V gene TRBV30, with 12 bases fitting TRBD2. Trimming cost V 5 bases and J 5 bases; bases outside gene matches: 15. Germline-derived CDR1 and CDR2 are GTSNPN and SVGIG (reference sequence). The CDR3 runs 17 residues. In DNA, the CDR3 is TGTGCCTGGCAACTAGCGGGGGGCTATTTTACCAGGGAGACCCAGTACTTC. Its translation is CAWQLAGGYFTRETQYF. The full variable domain, rest sourced from reference TRBV30 and TRBJ2-5, is SQTIHQWPATLVQPVGSPLSLECTVEGTSNPNLYWYRQAAGRGLQLLFYSVGIGQISSEVPQNLSASRPQDRQFILSSKKLLLSDSGFYLCAWQLAGGYFTRETQYFGPGTRLLVL.

This clone turned up a few times. The V call is TRBV9, the J call TRBJ2-5, with TRBD2 as a possible D gene (6 bases). Trimming stripped 1 base from V and 3 bases from J, with 10 bases between. Germline CDR1 and CDR2: SGDLS and YYNGEE. CDR3 size: 14 residues. The CDR3 is CASSVNWGEETQYF. The DNA of the CDR3 is TGTGCCAGCAGCGTAAATTGGGGGGAAGAGACCCAGTACTTC.

This chain uses TRBV5-8 with TRBJ2-1; D is uncertain. The CDR3 runs 13 residues. The V end was cut by 3 bases, the J end by 0 bases, with 4 bases between. Germline assignment: CDR1 SGHTS and CDR2 YDEGEE. The CDR3 is CASSSFSYNEQFF. DNA for the CDR3: TGTGCCAGCAGCTCTTTCTCCTACAATGAGCAGTTCTTC.

The genes are TRBV5-6 and TRBJ2-4; TRBD2 might be the D (6 bases). CDR3 length: 16 amino acids. Germline CDR1 SGHDT, CDR2 YYEEEE. V gave up 0 bases and J gave up 2 bases, with 12 bases separating them. The CDR3 spells CASSLDWGVTKNIQYF. CDR3 DNA: TGTGCCAGCAGCTTGGACTGGGGGGTAACCAAAAACATTCAGTACTTC.

This chain uses TRBV5-4 with TRBJ1-6; 9 bases line up with TRBD1. The CDR3 extends over 14 amino acids. V lost 10 bases, J lost 6 bases, and 8 bases stayed unmatched. Per germline, CDR1 SGHNT and CDR2 YYREEE (reference sequence). The CDR3 DNA sequence: TGTGCCGGATCGACGGGACAGGGTAATTCACCCCTCCACTTT. Its protein is CAGSTGQGNSPLHF.

This chain links TRBV18 with TRBJ1-6; weak D call: TRBD1 (6 bases). The V and J ends lost 4 bases and 4 bases respectively, with 11 bases between them. CDR3 size: 15 residues. Germline V gene lookup returns CDR1 KGHSH and CDR2 LQKENI. The CDR3 region has the DNA TGTGCCAGCTCACGGGTGGGGGCGTATAATTCACCCCTCCACTTT. Translation: CASSRVGAYNSPLHF.

The genes are TRBV11-2 and TRBJ2-7, with D possibly TRBD1 on 6 matching bases. CDR3 length equals 14 residues. The V gene's germline CDR1 is SGHAT and CDR2 FQNNGV. V was trimmed by 7 bases and J by 3 bases, leaving 16 bases between them. DNA of the CDR3: TGTGCCAGCAATCGACAGGAACTTCGCTACGAGCAGTACTTC. Protein product: CASNRQELRYEQYF. The full variable domain, with the rest looked up from reference TRBV11-2 and TRBJ2-7, is EAGVAQSPRYKIIEKRQSVAFWCNPISGHATLYWYQQILGQGPKLLIQFQNNGVVDDSQLPKDRFSAERLKGVDSTLKIQPAKLEDSAVYLCASNRQELRYEQYFGPGTRLTVT.

V gene TRBV25-1 combines with J gene TRBJ1-6, with D perhaps TRBD1 (6 bases). The V gene lost 6 bases and the J gene lost 8 bases, with 17 bases spanning the gap. Germline V lookup: CDR1 MGHDK, CDR2 SYGVNS. The CDR3 has 15 amino acids. CDR3 residues: CASSKQGRVDSPLHF. In DNA, the CDR3 is TGTGCCAGCAGCAAACAGGGCAGGGTTGATTCACCCCTCCACTTT.

The rearrangement joins TRBV7-2 to TRBJ1-1; a weak D match, TRBD1 (6 bases). The germline gives CDR1 SGHTA, CDR2 FQGNSA. The CDR3 length is 13 residues. V lost 5 bases, J lost 0 bases, and 7 bases lay in between. The CDR3 DNA follows: TGTGCCAGCAGCCGACAGGTGAACACTGAAGCTTTCTTT. As protein: CASSRQVNTEAFF.

A few counts support this clone. The chain recombines TRBV5-1 with TRBJ1-2; no clear D. The germline V gene encodes CDR1 SGHRS and CDR2 YFSETQ. This CDR3 is built from 15 residues. The germline V and J ends were trimmed by 1 base and 3 bases, with 13 bases remaining between them. The CDR3 coding sequence is TGCGCCAGCAGCTTGTTTGCGGAGGGTTACTATGGCTACACCTTC. Translated: CASSLFAEGYYGYTF.

This clone was seen a single time. This chain uses TRBV28 with TRBJ1-5, with 7 bases fitting TRBD1. V shed 6 bases and J 3 bases; nucleotides not matched to a gene: 11. There are 16 residues in the CDR3. Looked up from germline, CDR1 is MDHEN and CDR2 is SYDVKM. The CDR3 is CASRLTGRGNNQPQHF. The CDR3 nucleotides read TGTGCCAGCAGACTAACAGGCAGGGGGAACAATCAGCCCCAGCATTTT.

This rearrangement joins TRBV11-2 to TRBJ1-2, with a weak D call TRBD1 (5 bases). CDR3 length equals 16 residues. With 6 bases removed from V and 1 base from J, the gap between germline ends came to 18 bases. From germline, CDR1 is SGHAT and CDR2 FQNNGV. CDR3 loop: CASRLTGTDSNYGYTF. CDR3 DNA sequence: TGTGCCAGCAGACTTACAGGAACCGATAGTAACTATGGCTACACCTTC.

V is TRBV7-9 and J is TRBJ2-2, with a tentative D call TRBD2 (5 bases). CDR1 and CDR2 (germline): SEHNR, FQNEAQ (reference sequence). There are 13 residues in the CDR3. Trimming left V 3 bases short and J 4 bases short, with 6 bases between. DNA of the CDR3: TGTGCCAGCAGCTTCCGGGGCACCGGGGAGCTGTTTTTT. Protein: CASSFRGTGELFF.

This clone was counted a single time. This chain joins TRBV18 and TRBJ2-1; 7 nucleotides agree with TRBD2. The CDR3 spans 14 residues. Germline V CDR1 and CDR2: KGHSH, LQKENI. V shed 3 bases, J shed 8 bases, and the junction held 7 bases outside the gene matches. CDR3 sequence: CASSPPLAEDEQFF. CDR3 nucleotide sequence: TGTGCCAGCTCACCTCCTCTAGCGGAGGATGAGCAGTTCTTC.

The rearrangement joins TRBV6-1 to TRBJ2-7; D is possibly TRBD1 (5 bases). The CDR3 contains 11 residues. Deletions cut 9 bases from V and 2 bases from J, with 8 bases between. CDR1 and CDR2 (germline): MNHNS, SASEGT. The DNA for the CDR3 is TGTGCCAGTCACAGGACCTACGAGCAGTACTTC. Translated, it gives CASHRTYEQYF.

The rearrangement uses TRBV27 and TRBJ1-6, with a tentative D call TRBD1 (5 bases). Germline-derived CDR1 and CDR2 are MNHEY and SMNVEV (reference sequence). The CDR3 covers 14 residues. V dropped 7 bases and J dropped 7 bases, with 14 bases sitting between them. The CDR3 is CASTRGAGNSPLHF. As DNA, the CDR3 is TGTGCCAGCACCCGAGGGGCGGGGAATTCACCCCTCCACTTT.

The DNA of the CDR3 is TGTGCCAGCAGTGTCCGGGAACTTAACTCCTACGAGCAGTACTTC. This codes for CASSVRELNSYEQYF. The genes are TRBV6-1 and TRBJ2-7, with D perhaps TRBD2 (5 bases). The CDR3 consists of 15 residues. Germline V gives CDR1 MNHNS, CDR2 SASEGT. Trimming pared 4 bases from V and 0 bases from J, leaving 13 bases between.

The rearrangement uses TRBV5-1 and TRBJ1-5; unclear D gene. This CDR3 spans 15 amino acids. Trimming removed 4 bases at V and 5 bases at J, with 16 bases between. From germline, CDR1 is SGHRS and CDR2 YFSETQ. CDR3 bases: TGCGCCAGCAGCCTGGGAGACGGTCGGGATCAGCCCCAGCATTTT. It is translated as CASSLGDGRDQPQHF.

This rearrangement joins TRBV15 to TRBJ1-2; D is perhaps TRBD1 (6 bases). The CDR3 runs to 15 residues. Germline V CDR1 and CDR2: LNHNV, YYDKDF (reference sequence). Deletions cut 0 bases from V and 8 bases from J, with 16 bases between. The CDR3 region is CATSRDGETGLGYTF. The CDR3 DNA reads TGTGCCACCAGCAGAGATGGGGAAACAGGGTTGGGCTACACCTTC.

The V call is TRBV6-1, the J call TRBJ2-7, with D maybe TRBD1 (6 bases). CDR3 size: 16 residues. Germline loops: CDR1 MNHNS, CDR2 SASEGT. Trimming took off 0 bases at V and 2 bases at J, with 14 bases between the two ends. The CDR3 sequence is CASSEAGDRRPYEQYF. For the CDR3, the DNA is TGTGCCAGCAGTGAAGCGGGTGACAGGCGACCCTACGAGCAGTACTTC.

This sequence joins TRBV28 and TRBJ1-1; D is uncertain. CDR3 length: 14 amino acids. Looked up from germline, CDR1 is MDHEN and CDR2 is SYDVKM. With 5 bases removed from V and 0 bases from J, the gap between germline ends came to 10 bases. CDR3 protein: CASSRIEMNTEAFF. CDR3 DNA sequence: TGTGCCAGCAGTCGTATTGAGATGAACACTGAAGCTTTCTTT.

The chain couples TRBV6-1 to TRBJ2-5; 7 nucleotides align to TRBD2. From germline, CDR1 is MNHNS and CDR2 SASEGT. This CDR3 has 15 residues. Trimming cost V 2 bases and J 5 bases; bases outside gene matches: 8. CDR3 nucleotide sequence: TGTGCCAGCAGTGAAATGGGGGGGTTAGGGGAGACCCAGTACTTC. Translating it yields CASSEMGGLGETQYF.

The rearrangement uses TRBV5-6 and TRBJ2-5; the match to TRBD2 covers 12 bases. The CDR3 is 15 amino acids. J was trimmed by 4 bases and V by 7 bases; bases with no gene match: 8. Germline CDR1 is SGHDT and CDR2 is YYEEEE. Here the CDR3 reads CASGRTSGVRETQYF. CDR3 in DNA: TGTGCCAGCGGCCGGACTAGCGGGGTCCGAGAGACCCAGTACTTC.

V gene TRBV10-1 combines with J gene TRBJ2-7; D perhaps matches TRBD1 (6 bases). The CDR3 is 13 residues long. The V end lost 5 bases, the J end lost 3 bases, and 11 bases lay between the germline ends. The germline V gene encodes CDR1 WNHNN and CDR2 SYGVQD (reference sequence). The DNA of the CDR3 is TGCGCCAGCAGTCGTACAGGGCTCTACGAGCAGTACTTC. This sequence encodes CASSRTGLYEQYF.

The chain carries TRBV18 and TRBJ2-1; D call uncertain. The CDR3 runs to 11 residues. Germline values: CDR1 KGHSH, CDR2 LQKENI. The germline V and J ends were trimmed by 3 bases and 7 bases, with 4 bases remaining between them. The CDR3 coding sequence is TGTGCCAGCTCACCCGGGAATGAGCAGTTCTTC. This sequence encodes CASSPGNEQFF. Full variable domain (outside the CDR3, taken from reference TRBV18 and TRBJ2-1): NAGVMQNPRHLVRRRGQEARLRCSPMKGHSHVYWYRQLPEEGLKFMVYLQKENIIDESGMPKERFSAEFPKEGPSILRIQQVVRGDSAAYFCASSPGNEQFFGPGTRLTVL.

The chain has TRBV5-5 and TRBJ1-2; TRBD1 matches at 7 bases. CDR3 length equals 13 residues. Per the germline V gene, CDR1 is SGHKS and CDR2 is YYEKEE (reference sequence). V lost 1 base to trimming and J lost 7 bases; unmatched junction nucleotides: 4. The CDR3 DNA is TGTGCCAGCAGCTTGACCGGACAGGCTGGCTACACCTTC. Translation gives CASSLTGQAGYTF.

CDR3 nucleotide sequence: TGCGCCAGCAGCCACCGGGACAGCTCCTACGAGCAGTACTTC. Residues: CASSHRDSSYEQYF. This chain links TRBV5-1 with TRBJ2-7, with 7 positions matching TRBD1. V was clipped by 4 bases and J by 0 bases; unmatched bases: 4. The CDR3 is 14 amino acids. Germline CDR1 reads SGHRS; CDR2 reads YFSETQ.

This clone has more than one count but fewer than ten. The V call is TRBV27, the J call TRBJ2-1; D not certain. V shed 0 bases and J shed 4 bases, with 7 bases lying between them. The CDR3 is 14 residues long. Germline V gives CDR1 MNHEY, CDR2 SMNVEV (reference sequence). The CDR3 loop reads CASSLSTPYNEQFF. The DNA of the CDR3 is TGTGCCAGCAGTTTATCGACACCGTACAATGAGCAGTTCTTC.

The chain uses TRBV19 and TRBJ2-3; 7 bases are a match to TRBD1. V shed 4 bases, J shed 2 bases, and the junction held 9 bases outside the gene matches. This CDR3 is 16 amino acids long. Germline-derived CDR1 and CDR2 are LNHDA and SQIVND (reference sequence). The CDR3 DNA reads as TGTGCCAGTAGTACATGGGGACAGCCGTCCACAGATACGCAGTATTTT. Protein product: CASSTWGQPSTDTQYF.